The 14 T cell receptor beta chains below come from one sample, sequenced in a study of STAT5B mutations in CD4+ large granular lymphocyte leukemia. Generated by immunoSEQ multiplex PCR, the TCRdb table keeps only in-frame clones and is missing some. The sample lists about 40,000 clones, less than 85% occurring once. Sequenced input: CD4+ T cells from blood buffy coats. These receptors originate from a human donor in good health.

This clone appeared a single time. This chain connects TRBV29-1 to TRBJ1-4, with D unresolved. The CDR3 is 13 residues long. Per the germline V gene, CDR1 is SQVTM and CDR2 is ANQGSEA. The germline V and J ends were trimmed by 6 bases and 11 bases, with 19 bases remaining between them. The CDR3 coding sequence is TGCAGCGTAGACGACCAGAAAACTCGGAAACTGTTTTTT. Translated: CSVDDQKTRKLFF.

This chain joins TRBV5-4 and TRBJ2-3; D unclear. From germline, CDR1 is SGHNT and CDR2 YYREEE (reference sequence). The CDR3 totals 15 residues. Trimming shortened V by 2 bases and J by 4 bases, and 14 bases separated the two germline ends. The CDR3 protein is CASSFGYKAADTQYF. For the CDR3, the DNA is TGTGCCAGCAGCTTCGGTTACAAGGCGGCAGATACGCAGTATTTT.

This clone showed up just once. The rearrangement links TRBV5-1 to TRBJ1-2; possibly TRBD1 for D (5 bases). V lost 4 bases and J 4 bases, leaving 14 bases between the germline ends. CDR3 length: 14 residues. Germline CDR1 is SGHRS and CDR2 is YFSETQ. CDR3 protein: CASSVLGAGYGYTF. The CDR3 nucleotides are TGCGCCAGCAGCGTCTTAGGGGCAGGCTATGGCTACACCTTC.

The rearrangement joins TRBV5-7 to TRBJ2-7, with 13 bases identical to TRBD2. TRBV5-7 is flagged as an ORF with uncertain function. Trimming removed 5 bases from V and 7 bases from J; junction bases left unmatched: 9. CDR3 length: 15 amino acids. This chain's CDR3 is CASRMGLAGFWEQYF. The CDR3 DNA sequence: TGTGCCAGCAGGATGGGACTAGCGGGGTTCTGGGAGCAGTACTTC.

The V call is TRBV9, the J call TRBJ2-5; TRBD1 agrees at 8 bases. Germline V lookup: CDR1 SGDLS, CDR2 YYNGEE. Trimming cost V 0 bases and J 4 bases; bases outside gene matches: 5. This CDR3 contains 15 residues. Written as DNA, the CDR3 is TGTGCCAGCAGCGTAGGGACAGGGAGCCGAGAGACCCAGTACTTC. Translation: CASSVGTGSRETQYF.

The chain recombines TRBV6-5 with TRBJ1-2, with D possibly being TRBD1 (5 bases). V lost 2 bases, J lost 3 bases, and 7 bases lay in between. The CDR3 contains 13 residues. Germline CDR1 is MNHEY and CDR2 is SVGAGI. CDR3 loop: CASSYRGHYGYTF. The CDR3 DNA reads TGTGCCAGCAGTTACAGGGGCCACTATGGCTACACCTTC.

The rearrangement uses TRBV6-5 and TRBJ2-1; unclear D gene. Germline-derived CDR1 and CDR2 are MNHEY and SVGAGI. CDR3 length: 13 amino acids. Trimming took off 0 bases at V and 8 bases at J, with 8 bases between the two ends. The CDR3 DNA is TGTGCCAGCAGTTACTCGCGGCTCTATGAGCAGTTCTTC. Its protein product is CASSYSRLYEQFF.

J is TRBJ1-2 and V is TRBV7-2; no definite D call. The CDR3 is 14 residues long. Germline V gene sequence: CDR1 SGHTA, CDR2 FQGNSA. The V gene lost 4 bases and the J gene lost 3 bases, with 12 bases spanning the gap. In DNA form, the CDR3 reads TGTGCCAGCAGCTATCGTCGGGGTGACTATGGCTACACCTTC. Amino acid sequence: CASSYRRGDYGYTF.

The chain is built from TRBV27 and TRBJ1-5; TRBD1 might be the D (6 bases). Trimming took off 0 bases at V and 6 bases at J, with 12 bases between the two ends. The CDR3 is made up of 15 amino acids. Germline lookup yields CDR1 MNHEY and CDR2 SMNVEV (reference sequence). CDR3 DNA: TGTGCCAGCAGTTTATCGGGGGCCCGCGGTCAGCCCCAGCATTTT. Protein: CASSLSGARGQPQHF.

This clone was detected only a few times. The J gene is TRBJ2-3, the V gene TRBV10-3; D ambiguous. The V end was cut by 4 bases, the J end by 0 bases, with 2 bases between. Germline V lookup: CDR1 ENHRY, CDR2 SYGVKD. The length of the CDR3 is 12 residues. DNA of the CDR3: TGTGCCATCAGTGTTAGCACAGATACGCAGTATTTT. Translated, it gives CAISVSTDTQYF.

The chain joins TRBV10-3 to TRBJ2-1, with TRBD2 identical over 9 bases. The CDR3 totals 13 residues. The V segment lost 7 bases and the J segment 5 bases; nucleotides outside the gene matches: 3. CDR1 is ENHRY, CDR2 SYGVKD, per germline. The CDR3 DNA follows: TGTGCCATCAAAGGGACTAGCAACAATGAGCAGTTCTTC. This gives the protein CAIKGTSNNEQFF.

This sequence joins TRBV4-1 and TRBJ1-6, with TRBD1 matching 7 bases. This CDR3 is 18 amino acids long. V trimming: 4 bases; J trimming: 2 bases; junction bases outside the gene matches: 11. Germline CDR1 and CDR2: MGHRA and YSYEKL. The CDR3: CASSRGGSGQPYNSPLHF. As DNA, the CDR3 is TGCGCCAGCAGCCGGGGGGGGTCGGGACAGCCCTATAATTCACCCCTCCACTTT.

V gene TRBV2 combines with J gene TRBJ1-4; 9 positions agree with TRBD1. Germline V gene lookup returns CDR1 SNHLY and CDR2 FYNNEI. CDR3 size: 14 residues. V shed 4 bases, J shed 7 bases, and the junction held 4 bases outside the gene matches. Here the CDR3 DNA reads TGTGCCAGCAGTGTCGGGACAGGGATTGAAAAACTGTTTTTT. Its translation is CASSVGTGIEKLFF.

V and J are TRBV7-3 and TRBJ2-1, with a tentative D call TRBD1 (6 bases). CDR1 and CDR2 from the germline V gene are SGHTA and FQGTGA. The CDR3 is made up of 15 amino acids. Trimming took 1 base from V and 3 from J, leaving 10 bases between them. CDR3 bases: TGTGCCAGCAGCTTAATGGGGGCAAACTACAATGAGCAGTTCTTC. This sequence encodes CASSLMGANYNEQFF.